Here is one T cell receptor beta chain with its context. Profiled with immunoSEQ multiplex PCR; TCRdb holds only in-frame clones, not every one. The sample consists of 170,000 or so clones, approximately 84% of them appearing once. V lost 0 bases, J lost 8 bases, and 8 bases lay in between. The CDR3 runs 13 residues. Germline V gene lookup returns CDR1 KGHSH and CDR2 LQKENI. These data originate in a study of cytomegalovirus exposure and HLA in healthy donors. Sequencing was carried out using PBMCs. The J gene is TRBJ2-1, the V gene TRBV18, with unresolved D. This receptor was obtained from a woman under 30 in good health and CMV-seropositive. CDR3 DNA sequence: TGTGCCAGCTCACCACCCGGCCGGGATGAGCAGTTCTTC. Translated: CASSPPGRDEQFF.